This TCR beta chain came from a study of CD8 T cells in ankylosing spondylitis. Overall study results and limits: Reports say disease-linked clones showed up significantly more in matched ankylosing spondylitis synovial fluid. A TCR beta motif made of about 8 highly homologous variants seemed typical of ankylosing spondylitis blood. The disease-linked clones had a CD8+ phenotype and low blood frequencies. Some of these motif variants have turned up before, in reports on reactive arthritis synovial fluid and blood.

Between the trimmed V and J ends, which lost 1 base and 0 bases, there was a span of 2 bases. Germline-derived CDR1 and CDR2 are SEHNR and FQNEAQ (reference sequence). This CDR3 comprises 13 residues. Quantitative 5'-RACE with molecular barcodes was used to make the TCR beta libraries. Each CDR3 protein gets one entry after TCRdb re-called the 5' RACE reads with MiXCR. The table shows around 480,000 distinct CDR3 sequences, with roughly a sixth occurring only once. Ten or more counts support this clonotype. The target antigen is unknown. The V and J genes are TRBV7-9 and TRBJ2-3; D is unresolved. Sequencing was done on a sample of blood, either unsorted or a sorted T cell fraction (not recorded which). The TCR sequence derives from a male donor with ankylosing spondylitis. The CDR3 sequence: CASSLVSTDTQYF. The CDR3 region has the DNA TGTGCCAGCAGCTTAGTCAGCACAGATACGCAGTATTTT.